The 9 T cell receptor beta chains presented below share a single source sample, sequenced in a study of T-cell reconstitution after alpha-beta-depleted transplantation in children. This sample's TCRbeta library carried unique molecular identifier barcodes. TCRdb passed the PCR reads through MiXCR, listing each CDR3 protein once. Of fewer than 350,000 distinct CDR3 sequences in the sample, 9.5% to 13% were seen once. The sequences come from peripheral blood, collected 180 days after TCRalphabeta/CD19-depleted stem cell transplant. The receptors stem from a male patient between 2 and 10 years old who had a stem cell transplant for chronic granulomatous disease, so the T cells may come from the graft donor.

This clonotype occurred many times. The chain uses TRBV7-8 and TRBJ2-5; D might be TRBD1 (5 bases). Germline values: CDR1 SGHVS, CDR2 FQNEAQ. This CDR3 has 14 residues. The germline V and J ends were trimmed by 5 bases and 2 bases, with 12 bases remaining between them. The CDR3 is CASSRGHVQETQYF. CDR3 nucleotides: TGTGCCAGCAGCCGAGGACACGTTCAAGAGACCCAGTACTTC.

In its sample, this clonotype was seen many times. The gene calls are TRBV5-6 and TRBJ2-7; D is perhaps TRBD1 (5 bases). Trimming took off 2 bases at V and 0 bases at J, with 12 bases between the two ends. Germline V gene lookup returns CDR1 SGHDT and CDR2 YYEEEE. This CDR3 has 15 amino acids. This CDR3 is CASSFPTDSSYEQYF. CDR3 in DNA: TGTGCCAGCAGCTTTCCGACAGATAGCTCCTACGAGCAGTACTTC.

This clonotype came up many times. The chain combines TRBV4-2 with TRBJ2-1; 11 positions match TRBD2. Trimming at V came to 4 bases and at J to 0 bases, leaving 5 bases not matched to a gene. The CDR3 runs to 17 residues. Germline values: CDR1 LGHNA, CDR2 YNFKEQ. The CDR3 nucleotides read TGTGCCAGCAGCCCAGGGACTAGCGGCACCTCCTACAATGAGCAGTTCTTC. Translating it yields CASSPGTSGTSYNEQFF.

Comment on this clonotype: It may be a read error: a sequence one base away is much more abundant. The J gene is TRBJ1-2, the V gene TRBV7-8; TRBD1 might be the D (5 bases). CDR1 is SGHVS and CDR2 is FQNEAQ in the germline V gene. The CDR3 runs 15 residues. The CDR3 coding sequence is TGTGCCAGCAGTAATCCGGGACGAAAGGACTATGGCGACACCTTC. Encoded protein: CASSNPGRKDYGDTF.

This clonotype was seen at least ten times. This chain uses TRBV5-1 with TRBJ2-2, with D possibly TRBD1 on 5 matching bases. The germline V gene has CDR1 SGHRS and CDR2 YFSETQ. V lost 3 bases to trimming and J lost 1 base, with 10 bases between them. The CDR3 is 15 amino acids. The CDR3 nucleotides are TGCGCCAGCAGCTGGGGCAGGTTGAACACCGGGGAGCTGTTTTTT. Amino acids: CASSWGRLNTGELFF.

This clonotype has at least ten counts. This chain links TRBV7-6 with TRBJ2-1; 12 bases align to TRBD2. Germline assignment: CDR1 SGHVS and CDR2 FNYEAQ. CDR3 size: 17 residues. V lost 5 bases and J lost 3; bases outside the gene matches: 8. The CDR3 reads CASSGRLAGEDYNEQFF. As DNA, the CDR3 is TGTGCCAGCAGCGGCAGACTAGCGGGAGAAGACTACAATGAGCAGTTCTTC.

This clonotype has ten or more counts. V usage is TRBV5-6 and J usage is TRBJ1-2, with TRBD1 matching over 7 bases. This CDR3 spans 14 amino acids. Losses at the gene ends were 3 bases for V and 5 bases for J; bases not matched to a gene: 7. Germline-derived CDR1 and CDR2 are SGHDT and YYEEEE. The CDR3 reads CASSSRGRGYGYTF. The CDR3 nucleotides read TGTGCCAGCAGCTCAAGGGGGCGCGGGTATGGCTACACCTTC. Complete variable domain (other parts from reference TRBV5-6 and TRBJ1-2): DAGVTQSPTHLIKTRGQQVTLRCSPKSGHDTVSWYQQALGQGPQFIFQYYEEEERQRGNFPDRFSGHQFPNYSSELNVNALLLGDSALYLCASSSRGRGYGYTFGSGTRLTVV.

This clonotype was seen ten or more times. The J gene is TRBJ2-2, the V gene TRBV6-2 or TRBV6-3; D might be TRBD1 or TRBD2, each matching 5 bases. Germline CDR1 and CDR2: MNHEY and SVGEGT. CDR3 length: 18 amino acids. The ends were cut back, 5 bases at V and 2 bases at J, with 21 bases in the middle. The CDR3 nucleotides are TGTGCCAGCAGTAGGGTCTTATTGAGGGACGTCAACACCGGGGAGCTGTTTTTT. It yields the protein CASSRVLLRDVNTGELFF.

This clonotype was recorded many times. This chain joins TRBV12-3 or TRBV12-4 and TRBJ2-3, with a tentative D call TRBD2 (6 bases). The CDR3 is 18 amino acids. V lost 7 bases to trimming and J lost 4 bases, with 27 bases between them. CDR3: CASTGGAGLAVVADTQYF. The CDR3 region has the DNA TGTGCCAGCACCGGAGGGGCCGGATTAGCGGTTGTCGCAGATACGCAGTATTTT.